Given below is one T cell receptor beta chain in context. This receptor's antigen is unknown. No base quality values were provided; no much bigger clone lies one nucleotide off. The library came from 5' RACE. TCRdb shows the sequencer as Illumina HiSeq 2500. A second about 7 to 12 cycle PCR used a sample-barcoded 5' primer and a J-beta primer mix. A unique molecular identifier was introduced onto each TCR beta cDNA molecule by a template-switch 5' adaptor carrying 12 random nucleotides. Each sample yielded at least 3 million CDR3-containing paired-end reads. The Mint cDNA synthesis kit, primed by a TRBC-specific oligonucleotide, was used to synthesize first-strand cDNA from all RNA. All cDNA was treated with uracil-DNA glycosylase and then went through a first 18-cycle PCR with the universal primers M1SS and BC2_uni_R. The authors' analysis ran thus. Each sample was normalized by randomly selecting 1 million high-quality reads, each carrying a distinct molecular identifier. Instead of being binned into consensus sequences, reads with shared molecular identifiers were discarded. MiTCR, run with a Q25 quality threshold and the strictest error-elimination algorithm, handled CDR3 identification, clonotype clustering and error correction. A nonparametric unseen species model with Euler transformation was used to estimate a lower bound on total TCR beta diversity. The public reads were quality trimmed at Q25 with fastp and then assembled into clones with MiXCR by TCRdb, keeping productive beta chains. Rows are unified per CDR3 protein, each entry keeping the most common DNA and genes. TCRdb's processing, not the authors' own work, is the source of the V and J calls. In this sample the table shows under 1,100,000 distinct CDR3 sequences, about 23% of which occur a single time. The ten largest clones capture approximately 0.75% of the sample.

The 40 or so donors, aged about 6 to 100 years, were systemically healthy Caucasian individuals from Russia. About 9.8 milliliters of peripheral blood were drawn from each donor into EDTA-treated Vacutainer tubes. Ficoll-Paque density-gradient centrifugation was used to isolate PBMCs, with at least 6 million obtained per sample. Total RNA, at least 6 micrograms per sample, was extracted from PBMCs with Trizol reagent. For every donor, an aliquot of PBMCs went through flow cytometry to measure the percentages of naive CD45RAhigh/CD27high T cells. The entry originates in a study of blood T cells in healthy people across ages (dated by TCRdb to about 2015). Regarding the complete study: In model experiments, template switching captured about one uniquely barcoded TCR beta cDNA molecule for every two T cells. The study measured age-related changes in TCR beta repertoire diversity using deep sequencing normalized with unique cDNA molecular identifiers. Using the same blood draw, the study looked at two additional independent replicas of 1 million unique cDNA reads for two donors, one aged 18 to 30 and the other aged 80 or older. Donors were grouped into four age groups: young (average roughly 16 years), middle-aged (about 38), aged (approximately 67) and long-lived (less than 85). What the study reported, not specific to this receptor: Estimates of total diversity from one million sequenced T cells were regarded as lower bounds and underestimates. There was a strong correlation between observed TCR beta diversity and the percentage of naive T cells measured by flow cytometry. The CMV infection status of donors was not known, potentially confounding age-related changes in expanded clonotypes. Because profiling used bulk unsorted PBMCs, naive and antigen-experienced compartments could not be compared conclusively. Compared with the aged group, the long-lived group had more naive CD4+ T cells, fewer expanded clones and increased TCR diversity, suggesting age selection. As age increased, observed TCR beta diversity per million T cells dropped in a roughly linear way, and a significant reduction was already evident by age 40.

V is shortened by 4 bases, J by 9 bases, and the region joining them spans 12 bases. The CDR3 has 13 amino acids, counting the end cysteine and phenylalanine. The sequence is cut down to CDR3 DNA, 39 bases in frame from base 1. The germline V gene supplies CDR1 SGHTA and CDR2 FQGNSA. The sample was also reused in another study, on T cells of mothers and their children. The second source states: Nine systemically healthy Caucasian individuals served as donors, namely three mothers together with their six children. cDNA synthesis consumed the entire amount of extracted RNA, loaded at about 1.5 ug RNA in each 15 ul reaction. In the second PCR, the M1S primer introduced both the sample barcodes and 2-4 random nucleotides. Each mother yielded over 8.5 million TCR beta CDR3 reads and each child 2.5 million to 3 million reads. Thymic selection similarly shapes TCR recombination output in related and unrelated pairs, with minor effect from inherited differences. Normalized repertoire overlap in related mother-child pairs was always slightly higher than in unrelated mother-child pairs, but the difference was never significant. No persistent microchimeric T cell clones were detected, at a sensitivity of 80 to 100 clones per million clonotypes. The study used deep NGS to compare TCR beta repertoires of mothers and children, seeking features distinguishing related mother-child pairs from unrelated individuals. On average, the children were around 11 +/- 4 years old, while the mothers were around 40 +/- 4 years old. Libraries were sequenced on Illumina HiSeq 2000 with 100+100 nt paired-end reads after adapter ligation with NEBNext reagents. To prevent cross-contamination, the mother and child libraries were prepared one month apart and sequenced in separate runs. For each donor, between about 450,000 and 2,300,000 distinct TCR beta clonotypes were identified. Naive TCR beta clonotypes were estimated from low-frequency clonotypes matched to each donor's FACS-determined naive share, without sorting.

The sample comprised blood. The sequence links TRBV7-2 to TRBJ2-2, with the identity of the D gene unclear. This sequence originates from a girl aged 2 to 9 in good health. The bases are TGTGCCAGCAGCTCGACTCCGAGCTGGGAGCTGTTTTTT. Translated, this is CASSSTPSWELFF.